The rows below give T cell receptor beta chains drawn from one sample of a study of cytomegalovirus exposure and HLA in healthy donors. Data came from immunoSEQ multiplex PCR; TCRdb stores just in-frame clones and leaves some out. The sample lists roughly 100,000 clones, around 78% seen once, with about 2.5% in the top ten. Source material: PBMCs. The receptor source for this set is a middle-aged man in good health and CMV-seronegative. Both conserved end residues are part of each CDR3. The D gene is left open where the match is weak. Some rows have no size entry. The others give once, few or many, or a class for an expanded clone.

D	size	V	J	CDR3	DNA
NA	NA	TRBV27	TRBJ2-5	CASSHDRRQETQYF	TGTGCCAGCAGCCATGACAGGCGTCAAGAGACCCAGTACTTC
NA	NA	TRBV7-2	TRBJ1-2	CASSPQGNYGYTF	TGTGCCAGCAGCCCACAGGGAAACTATGGCTACACCTTC
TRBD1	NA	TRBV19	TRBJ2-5	CASSRQGAVVRETQYF	TGTGCCAGTAGTAGGCAGGGGGCGGTTGTTAGAGAGACCCAGTACTTC
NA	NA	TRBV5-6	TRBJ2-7	CASSSRGSRPYEQYF	TGTGCCAGCAGCTCCAGGGGTTCAAGGCCCTACGAGCAGTACTTC
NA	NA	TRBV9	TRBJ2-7	CASSVGVGHYEQHF	TGTGCCAGCAGCGTCGGGGTCGGGCACTACGAGCAGCACTTC
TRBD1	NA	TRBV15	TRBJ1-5	CATSRESGQGNQPQHF	TGTGCCACCAGCAGAGAGTCAGGACAGGGGAATCAGCCCCAGCATTTT
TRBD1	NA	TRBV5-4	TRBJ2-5	CASSRDRQETQYF	TGTGCCAGCAGCCGGGACAGACAAGAGACCCAGTACTTC
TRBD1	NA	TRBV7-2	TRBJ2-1	CASSSAGGTYNEQFF	TGTGCCAGCAGCTCGGCAGGGGGAACCTACAATGAGCAGTTCTTC
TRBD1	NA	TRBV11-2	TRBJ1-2	CASSLAGQNYGYTF	TGTGCCAGCAGCTTAGCGGGACAGAATTATGGCTACACCTTC
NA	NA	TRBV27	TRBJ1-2	CASSLTGTNYGYTF	TGTGCCAGCAGTTTAACAGGGACAAACTATGGCTACACCTTC
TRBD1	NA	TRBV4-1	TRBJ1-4	CASSQEGMGQPTEKLFF	TGCGCCAGCAGCCAAGAGGGAATGGGACAGCCGACTGAAAAACTGTTTTTT
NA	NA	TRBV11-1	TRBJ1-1	CASRTTGTGGYTEAFF	TGTGCCAGCAGAACAACAGGGACCGGGGGGTACACTGAAGCTTTCTTT
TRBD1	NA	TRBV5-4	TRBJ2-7	CASRYGGQGLGEQYF	TGTGCCAGCAGGTATGGCGGACAGGGGCTCGGCGAGCAGTACTTC
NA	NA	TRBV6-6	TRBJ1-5	CASSYSGGRWDQPQHF	TGTGCCAGCAGTTACTCTGGCGGGAGATGGGATCAGCCCCAGCATTTT
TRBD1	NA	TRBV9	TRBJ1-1	CASSPRQGDTEAFF	TGTGCCAGCAGCCCCAGACAGGGCGACACTGAAGCTTTCTTT
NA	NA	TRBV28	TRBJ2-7	CASSLFAGLIF	TGTGCCAGCAGTTTGTTTGCGGGACTCATCTTC
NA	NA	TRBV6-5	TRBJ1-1	CASSLGGETEAFF	TGTGCCAGCAGTTTAGGAGGGGAAACTGAAGCTTTCTTT
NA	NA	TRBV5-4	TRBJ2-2	CASSSAVDPLGGELFF	TGTGCCAGCAGCTCCGCGGTCGATCCTCTTGGCGGGGAGCTGTTTTTT
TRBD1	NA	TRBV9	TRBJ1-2	CASSVGTGGVNYGYTF	TGTGCCAGCAGCGTGGGGACAGGGGGCGTTAACTATGGCTACACCTTC
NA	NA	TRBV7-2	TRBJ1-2	CASSLFQGNYYGYTF	TGTGCCAGCAGCTTATTTCAGGGAAATTACTATGGCTACACCTTC
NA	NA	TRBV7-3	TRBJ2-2	CASSQSNTGELFF	TGTGCCAGCAGCCAAAGCAATACCGGGGAGCTGTTTTTT
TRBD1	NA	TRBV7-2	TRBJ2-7	CASSLAVWDRVAEQYF	TGTGCCAGCAGCTTAGCGGTTTGGGACAGGGTTGCCGAGCAGTACTTC
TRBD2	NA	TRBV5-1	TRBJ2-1	CASRLGLAGGVEQFF	TGCGCCAGCAGATTGGGACTAGCGGGGGGTGTTGAGCAGTTCTTC
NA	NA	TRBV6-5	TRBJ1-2	CASSLGHLDGYTF	TGTGCCAGCAGCCTAGGACACCTCGACGGCTACACCTTC
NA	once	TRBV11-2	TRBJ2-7	CASSLAATYEQYF	TGTGCCAGCAGCTTAGCAGCGACCTACGAGCAGTACTTC
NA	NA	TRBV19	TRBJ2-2	CASSVTDANTGELFF	TGTGCCAGTAGTGTGACAGACGCGAACACCGGGGAGCTGTTTTTT
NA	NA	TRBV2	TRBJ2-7	CATARGTLEQYF	TGTGCCACGGCAAGGGGGACCCTCGAGCAGTACTTC
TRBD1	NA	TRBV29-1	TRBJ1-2	CSVEEYGTGDSNYGYTF	TGCAGCGTTGAAGAGTATGGGACAGGGGACAGTAACTATGGCTACACCTTC
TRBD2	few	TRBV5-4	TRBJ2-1	CASTPGTSGDLPYNEQFF	TGTGCCAGCACCCCCGGGACTAGCGGGGACTTACCCTACAATGAGCAGTTCTTC
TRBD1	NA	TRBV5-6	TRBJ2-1	CASSPTGTGKNEQFF	TGTGCCAGCAGCCCTACCGGGACAGGGAAAAATGAGCAGTTCTTC
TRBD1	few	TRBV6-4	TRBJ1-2	CASSEDRDSGYTF	TGTGCCAGCAGTGAGGACAGGGACTCTGGCTACACCTTC
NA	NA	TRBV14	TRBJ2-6	CASSQDWRPGSGANVLTF	TGTGCCAGCAGCCAAGATTGGAGGCCGGGCTCTGGGGCCAACGTCCTGACTTTC
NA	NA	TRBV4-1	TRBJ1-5	CASSRAGDNQPQHF	TGCGCCAGCAGTCGGGCAGGGGACAATCAGCCCCAGCATTTT
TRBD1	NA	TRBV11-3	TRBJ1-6	CASSLYYVWTGDNSPLHF	TGTGCCAGCAGCTTATACTATGTGTGGACAGGGGATAATTCACCCCTCCACTTT
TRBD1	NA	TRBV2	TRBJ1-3	CASSDGTGSLGNTIYF	TGTGCCAGCAGTGACGGGACAGGGAGTCTTGGAAACACCATATATTTT
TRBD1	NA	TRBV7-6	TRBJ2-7	CASSFGGTGYEQYF	TGTGCCAGCAGCTTCGGCGGGACAGGCTACGAGCAGTACTTC
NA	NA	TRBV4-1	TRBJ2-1	CASSQIYNEQFF	TGCGCCAGCAGCCAAATATACAATGAGCAGTTCTTC
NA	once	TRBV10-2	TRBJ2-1	CASSERIGRRRNEQFF	TGCGCCAGCAGTGAAAGGATAGGGCGTAGGAGGAATGAGCAGTTCTTC
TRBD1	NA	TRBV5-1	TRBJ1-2	CASSPDGTADYGYTF	TGCGCCAGCAGCCCGGACGGGACAGCGGACTATGGCTACACCTTC
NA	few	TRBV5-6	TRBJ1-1	CASSPVGRERAFF	TGTGCCAGCAGTCCGGTAGGACGTGAGCGGGCTTTCTTT
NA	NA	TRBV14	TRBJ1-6	CASSQGLGQYNSPLHF	TGTGCCAGCAGCCAAGGATTGGGACAATATAATTCACCCCTCCACTTT